These T cell receptor beta chains were read from a single sample in a study of a mutant IDH1 vaccine in newly diagnosed glioma. Profiled with immunoSEQ multiplex PCR; TCRdb holds only in-frame clones, not every one. Of over 50,000 clones listed, about 90% were seen once; the top ten hold around 4.4%. The antigens for these receptors are not known. The sample here was PBMCs, taken from a glioma patient whose treatment included an IDH1 peptide vaccine. The receptor source for this set is a woman between 40 and 50 years old with glioma. Both conserved end residues are part of each CDR3. D genes are given only for firm matches. Rows give clone size only sometimes, using once, few, many, or a class for an expanded clone.

D: TRBD1; V: TRBV18; size: NA; J: TRBJ2-7; CDR3: CASSRTGGSYEQYF; DNA: TGTGCCAGCTCTCGGACAGGGGGGTCCTACGAGCAGTACTTC
D: TRBD1; V: TRBV7-9; size: NA; J: TRBJ1-2; CDR3: CASSTNGRGQNYGYTF; DNA: TGTGCCAGCAGCACCAATGGCCGGGGACAGAACTATGGCTACACCTTC
D: NA; V: TRBV29-1; size: NA; J: TRBJ2-2; CDR3: CSVGGIAAPTGELFF; DNA: TGCAGCGTTGGGGGAATAGCGGCTCCCACCGGGGAGCTGTTTTTT
D: TRBD2; V: TRBV9; size: NA; J: TRBJ2-7; CDR3: CASSPSGLAGYEQYF; DNA: TGTGCCAGCAGCCCCTCGGGACTAGCGGGGTACGAGCAGTACTTC
D: NA; V: TRBV29-1; size: few; J: TRBJ1-1; CDR3: CSVMTVPWGINTEAFF; DNA: TGCAGCGTGATGACGGTGCCTTGGGGGATCAACACTGAAGCTTTCTTT
D: NA; V: TRBV6-5; size: NA; J: TRBJ2-1; CDR3: CASSSPPTKAHEQFF; DNA: TGTGCCAGCAGTTCCCCCCCGACAAAGGCCCATGAGCAGTTCTTC
D: NA; V: TRBV2; size: NA; J: TRBJ2-7; CDR3: CASSVSDSYEQYF; DNA: TGTGCCAGCAGTGTAAGCGACTCCTACGAGCAGTACTTC
D: TRBD2; V: TRBV5-1; size: NA; J: TRBJ2-5; CDR3: CASSNPSGMGETQYF; DNA: TGCGCCAGCAGCAACCCTAGCGGGATGGGGGAGACCCAGTACTTC
D: NA; V: TRBV6-1; size: NA; J: TRBJ2-1; CDR3: CASREGFGGNNEQFF; DNA: TGTGCCAGCAGAGAAGGGTTCGGGGGAAACAATGAGCAGTTCTTC
D: TRBD2; V: TRBV6-5; size: NA; J: TRBJ2-3; CDR3: CASRLAALVDTQYF; DNA: TGTGCCAGCAGGCTAGCGGCTCTTGTAGATACGCAGTATTTT
D: NA; V: TRBV7-2; size: NA; J: TRBJ1-1; CDR3: CASSPPPGRRNTEAFF; DNA: TGTGCCAGCAGCCCACCGCCGGGACGAAGGAACACTGAAGCTTTCTTT
D: NA; V: TRBV5-1; size: NA; J: TRBJ1-1; CDR3: CASSTAGQNTEAFF; DNA: TGCGCCAGCAGCACGGCGGGACAGAACACTGAAGCTTTCTTT
D: TRBD2; V: TRBV5-6; size: NA; J: TRBJ2-7; CDR3: CASIRTSGDFYEQYF; DNA: TGTGCCAGCATTCGGACTAGCGGGGACTTCTACGAGCAGTACTTC
D: TRBD1; V: TRBV30; size: NA; J: TRBJ1-4; CDR3: CAWSGGGANEKLFF; DNA: TGTGCCTGGAGTGGAGGGGGCGCTAATGAAAAACTGTTTTTT